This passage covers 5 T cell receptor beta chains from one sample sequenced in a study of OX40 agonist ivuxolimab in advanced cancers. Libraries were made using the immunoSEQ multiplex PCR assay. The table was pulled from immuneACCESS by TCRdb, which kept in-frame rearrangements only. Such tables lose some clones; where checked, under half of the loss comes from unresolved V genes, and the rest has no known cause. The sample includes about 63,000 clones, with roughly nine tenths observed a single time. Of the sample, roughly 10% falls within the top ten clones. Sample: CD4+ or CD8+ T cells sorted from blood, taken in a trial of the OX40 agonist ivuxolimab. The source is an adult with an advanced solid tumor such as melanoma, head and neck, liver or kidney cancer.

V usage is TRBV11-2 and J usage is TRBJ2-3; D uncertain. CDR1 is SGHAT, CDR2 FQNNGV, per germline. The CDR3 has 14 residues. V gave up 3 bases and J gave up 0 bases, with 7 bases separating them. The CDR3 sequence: CASSFFGSTDTQYF. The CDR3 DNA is TGTGCCAGCAGCTTCTTTGGGAGCACAGATACGCAGTATTTT.

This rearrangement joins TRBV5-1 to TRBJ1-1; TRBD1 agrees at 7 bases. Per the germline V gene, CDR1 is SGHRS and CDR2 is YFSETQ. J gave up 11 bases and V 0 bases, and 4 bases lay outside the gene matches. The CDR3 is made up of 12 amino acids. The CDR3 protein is CASSLDRGEAFF. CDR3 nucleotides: TGCGCCAGCAGCTTGGACAGGGGTGAGGCTTTCTTT.

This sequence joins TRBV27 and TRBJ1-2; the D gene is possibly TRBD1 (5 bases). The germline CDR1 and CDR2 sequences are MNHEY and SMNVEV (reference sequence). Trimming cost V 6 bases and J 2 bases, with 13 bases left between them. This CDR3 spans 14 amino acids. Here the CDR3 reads CASSPLRDNYGYTF. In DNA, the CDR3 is TGTGCCAGCAGCCCCCTCCGGGACAACTATGGCTACACCTTC.

The CDR3 DNA reads as TGCGCCAGCAGCTCCCCCCACGGCAGGGACCAAGAGACCCAGTACTTC. Translating it yields CASSSPHGRDQETQYF. The V gene is TRBV5-1, the J gene TRBJ2-5; possibly TRBD1 for D (5 bases). Trimming removed 3 bases at V and 0 bases at J, with 15 bases between. This CDR3 contains 16 residues. The V gene's germline CDR1 is SGHRS and CDR2 YFSETQ.

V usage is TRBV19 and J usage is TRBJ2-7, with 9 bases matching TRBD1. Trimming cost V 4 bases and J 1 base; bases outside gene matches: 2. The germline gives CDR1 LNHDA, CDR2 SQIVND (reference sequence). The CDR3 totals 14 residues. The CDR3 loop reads CASSTGQGSYEQYF. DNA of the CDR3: TGTGCCAGTAGTACGGGACAGGGATCCTACGAGCAGTACTTC.